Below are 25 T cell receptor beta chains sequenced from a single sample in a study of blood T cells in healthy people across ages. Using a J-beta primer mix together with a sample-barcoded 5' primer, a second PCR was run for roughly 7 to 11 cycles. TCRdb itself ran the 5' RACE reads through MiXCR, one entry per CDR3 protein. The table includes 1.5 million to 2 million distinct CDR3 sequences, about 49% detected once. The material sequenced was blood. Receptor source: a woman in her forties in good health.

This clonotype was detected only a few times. The CDR3 DNA is TGCGCCAGCAGCCGCTGGGGCCCAGGTGAGGTAGCGGGTAATGAGCAGTTCTTC. Its protein is CASSRWGPGEVAGNEQFF. This chain links TRBV4-3 with TRBJ2-1, with 7 bases aligning to TRBD2. This CDR3 has 18 residues. Germline V gene sequence: CDR1 LGHNA, CDR2 YSLEER. V gave up 4 bases and J gave up 7 bases; unmatched junction bases: 19.

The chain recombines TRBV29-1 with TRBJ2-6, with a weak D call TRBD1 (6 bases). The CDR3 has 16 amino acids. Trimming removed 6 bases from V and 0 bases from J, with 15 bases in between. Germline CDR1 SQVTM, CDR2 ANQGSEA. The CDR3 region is CSVLDRLSSGANVLTF. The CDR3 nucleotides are TGCAGCGTCCTGGACAGACTGAGCTCTGGGGCCAACGTCCTGACTTTC. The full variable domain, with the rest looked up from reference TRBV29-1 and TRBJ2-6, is SAVISQKPSRDICQRGTSLTIQCQVDSQVTMMFWYRQQPGQSLTLIATANQGSEATYESGFVIDKFPISRPNLTFSTLTVSNMSPEDSSIYLCSVLDRLSSGANVLTFGAGSRLTVL.

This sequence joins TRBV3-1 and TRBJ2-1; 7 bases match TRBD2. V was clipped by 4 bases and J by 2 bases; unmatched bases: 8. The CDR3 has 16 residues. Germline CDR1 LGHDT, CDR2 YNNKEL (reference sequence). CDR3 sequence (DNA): TGTGCCAGCAGCCGGGGAGCGGGGAGTCCCTACAATGAGCAGTTCTTC. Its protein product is CASSRGAGSPYNEQFF.

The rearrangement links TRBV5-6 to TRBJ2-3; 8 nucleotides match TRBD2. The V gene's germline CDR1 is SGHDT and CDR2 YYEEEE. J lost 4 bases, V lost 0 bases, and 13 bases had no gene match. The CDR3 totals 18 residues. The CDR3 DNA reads TGTGCCAGCAGCTTGGTTATAGCGGGGTCCTCACCCCCAGATACGCAGTATTTT. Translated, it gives CASSLVIAGSSPPDTQYF.

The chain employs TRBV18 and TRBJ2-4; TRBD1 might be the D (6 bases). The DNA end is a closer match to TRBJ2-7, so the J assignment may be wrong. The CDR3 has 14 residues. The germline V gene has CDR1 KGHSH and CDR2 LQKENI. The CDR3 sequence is CASSPHKGAYEQYF. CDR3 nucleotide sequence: TGTGCCAGCTCACCTCATAAGGGGGCCTACGAGCAGTACTTC.

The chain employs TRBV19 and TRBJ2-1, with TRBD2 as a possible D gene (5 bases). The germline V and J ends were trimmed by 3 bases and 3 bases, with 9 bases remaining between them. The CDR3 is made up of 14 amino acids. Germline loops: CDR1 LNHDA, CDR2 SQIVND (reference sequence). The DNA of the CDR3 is TGTGCCAGTAGTATCTTTGAGGGCTACAATGAGCAGTTCTTC. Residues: CASSIFEGYNEQFF.

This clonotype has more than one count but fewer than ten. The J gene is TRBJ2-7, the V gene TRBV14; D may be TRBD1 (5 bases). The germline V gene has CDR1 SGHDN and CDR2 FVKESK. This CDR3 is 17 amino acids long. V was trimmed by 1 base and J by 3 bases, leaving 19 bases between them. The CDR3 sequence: CASSQATAWGYYYEQYF. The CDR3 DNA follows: TGTGCCAGCAGCCAAGCGACTGCCTGGGGCTACTACTACGAGCAGTACTTC.

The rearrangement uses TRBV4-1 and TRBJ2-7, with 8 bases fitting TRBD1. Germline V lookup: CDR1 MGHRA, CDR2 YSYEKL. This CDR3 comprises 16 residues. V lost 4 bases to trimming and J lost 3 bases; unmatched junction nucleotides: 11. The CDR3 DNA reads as TGCGCCAGCAGCCCCAGACAGGGGATGGGTGGCTACGAGCAGTACTTC. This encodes CASSPRQGMGGYEQYF.

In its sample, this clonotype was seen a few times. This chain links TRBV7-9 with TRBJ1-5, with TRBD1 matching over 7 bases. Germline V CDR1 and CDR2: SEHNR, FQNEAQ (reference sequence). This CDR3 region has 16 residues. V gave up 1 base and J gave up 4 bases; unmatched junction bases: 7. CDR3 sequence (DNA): TGTGCCAGCAGCTTAGGGGGGACAGCCTCTAATCAGCCCCAGCATTTT. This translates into CASSLGGTASNQPQHF.

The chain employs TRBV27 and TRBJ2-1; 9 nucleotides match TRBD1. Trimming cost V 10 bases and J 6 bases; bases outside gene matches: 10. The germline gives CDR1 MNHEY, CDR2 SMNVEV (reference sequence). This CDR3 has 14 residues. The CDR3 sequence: CAISNRGRLNEQFF. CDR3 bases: TGTGCCATTTCGAACAGGGGGCGCCTCAATGAGCAGTTCTTC.

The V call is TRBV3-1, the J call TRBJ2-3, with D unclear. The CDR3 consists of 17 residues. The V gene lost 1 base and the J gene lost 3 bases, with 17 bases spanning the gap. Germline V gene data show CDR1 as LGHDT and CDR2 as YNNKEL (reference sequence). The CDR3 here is CASSQAGVSAITDTQYF. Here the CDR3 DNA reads TGTGCCAGCAGCCAAGCTGGAGTATCAGCAATAACAGATACGCAGTATTTT.

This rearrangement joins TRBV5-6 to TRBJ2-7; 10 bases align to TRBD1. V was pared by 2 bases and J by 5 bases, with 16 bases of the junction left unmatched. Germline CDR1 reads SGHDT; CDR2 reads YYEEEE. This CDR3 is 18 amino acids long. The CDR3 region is CASSFFFRDRGPKNEQYF. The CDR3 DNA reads TGTGCCAGCAGCTTCTTTTTCCGGGACAGGGGACCCAAGAACGAGCAGTACTTC.

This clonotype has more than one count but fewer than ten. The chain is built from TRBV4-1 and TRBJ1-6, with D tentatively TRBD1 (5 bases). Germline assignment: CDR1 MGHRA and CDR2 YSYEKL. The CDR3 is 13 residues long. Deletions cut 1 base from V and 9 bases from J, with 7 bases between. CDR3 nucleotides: TGCGCCAGCAGCCAAGGACAGACTTCACCCCTCCACTTT. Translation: CASSQGQTSPLHF.

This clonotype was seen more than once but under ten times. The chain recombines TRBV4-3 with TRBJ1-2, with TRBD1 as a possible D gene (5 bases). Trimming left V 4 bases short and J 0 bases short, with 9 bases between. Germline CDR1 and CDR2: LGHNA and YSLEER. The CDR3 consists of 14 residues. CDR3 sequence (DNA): TGCGCCAGCAGCCGACAGCTAGCTAACTATGGCTACACCTTC. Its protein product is CASSRQLANYGYTF.

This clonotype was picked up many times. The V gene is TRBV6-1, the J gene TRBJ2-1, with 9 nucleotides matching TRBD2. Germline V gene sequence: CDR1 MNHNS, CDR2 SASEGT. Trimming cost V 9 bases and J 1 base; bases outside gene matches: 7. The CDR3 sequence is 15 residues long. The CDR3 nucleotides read TGTGCCAGTTTAAGCGGGGGGCCTTCCTACAATGAGCAGTTCTTC. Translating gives CASLSGGPSYNEQFF.

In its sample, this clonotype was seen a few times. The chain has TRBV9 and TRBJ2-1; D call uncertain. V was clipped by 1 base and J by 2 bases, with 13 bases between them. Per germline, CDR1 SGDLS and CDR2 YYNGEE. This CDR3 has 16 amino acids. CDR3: CASSVRSQKTYNEQFF. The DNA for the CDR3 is TGTGCCAGCAGCGTAAGGAGCCAGAAAACCTACAATGAGCAGTTCTTC.

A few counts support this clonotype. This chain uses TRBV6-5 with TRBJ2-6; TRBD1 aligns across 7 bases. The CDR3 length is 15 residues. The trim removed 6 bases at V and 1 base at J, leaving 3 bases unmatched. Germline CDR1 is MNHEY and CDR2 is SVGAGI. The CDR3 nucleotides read TGTGCCAGCAGGACAGGGAGTTCTGGGGCCAACGTCCTGACTTTC. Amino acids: CASRTGSSGANVLTF.

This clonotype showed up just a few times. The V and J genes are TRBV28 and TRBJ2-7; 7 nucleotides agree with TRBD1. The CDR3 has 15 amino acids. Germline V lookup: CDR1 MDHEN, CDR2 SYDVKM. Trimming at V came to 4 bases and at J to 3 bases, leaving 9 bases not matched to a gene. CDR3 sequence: CASSSSSGQIYEQYF. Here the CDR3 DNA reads TGTGCCAGCAGTTCTAGTTCGGGACAGATCTACGAGCAGTACTTC.

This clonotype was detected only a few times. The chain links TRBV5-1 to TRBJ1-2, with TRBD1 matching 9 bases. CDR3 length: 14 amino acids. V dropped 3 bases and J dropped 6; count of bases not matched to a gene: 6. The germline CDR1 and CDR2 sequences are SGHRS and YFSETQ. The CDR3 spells CASSYQTGGNGYTF. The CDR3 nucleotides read TGCGCCAGCAGCTACCAAACAGGGGGCAATGGCTACACCTTC.

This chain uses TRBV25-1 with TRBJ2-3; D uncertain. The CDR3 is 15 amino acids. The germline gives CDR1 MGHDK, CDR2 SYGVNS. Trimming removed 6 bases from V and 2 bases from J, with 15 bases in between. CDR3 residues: CASSADPPDTDTQYF. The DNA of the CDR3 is TGTGCCAGCAGCGCGGACCCCCCCGACACAGATACGCAGTATTTT.

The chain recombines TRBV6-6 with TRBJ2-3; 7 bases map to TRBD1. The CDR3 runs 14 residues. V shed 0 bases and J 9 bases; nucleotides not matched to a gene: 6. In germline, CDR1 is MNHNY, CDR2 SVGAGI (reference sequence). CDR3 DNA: TGTGCCAGCAGTTACTCGATCGGGACAGTGACGCAGTATTTT. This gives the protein CASSYSIGTVTQYF.

The CDR3: CSARDARGNQPQHF. For the CDR3, the DNA is TGCAGTGCTAGAGACGCGAGGGGCAATCAGCCCCAGCATTTT. The chain has TRBV20-1 and TRBJ1-5; no definite D call. The V end lost 0 bases, the J end lost 2 bases, and 8 bases lay between the germline ends. Germline V gives CDR1 DFQATT, CDR2 SNEGSKA (reference sequence). The CDR3 covers 14 residues.

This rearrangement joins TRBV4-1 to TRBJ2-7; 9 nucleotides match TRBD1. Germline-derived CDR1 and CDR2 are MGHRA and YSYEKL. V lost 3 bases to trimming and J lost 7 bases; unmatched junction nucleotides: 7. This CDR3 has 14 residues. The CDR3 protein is CASSQGQGSWEQYF. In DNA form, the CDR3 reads TGCGCCAGCAGCCAGGGACAGGGTTCTTGGGAGCAGTACTTC.

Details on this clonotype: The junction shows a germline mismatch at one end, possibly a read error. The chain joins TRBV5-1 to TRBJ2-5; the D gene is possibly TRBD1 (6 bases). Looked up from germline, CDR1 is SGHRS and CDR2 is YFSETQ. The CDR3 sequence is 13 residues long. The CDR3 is CASGPLGQEAQYF. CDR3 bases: TGCGCCAGCGGACCACTGGGACAAGAGGCCCAGTACTTC.

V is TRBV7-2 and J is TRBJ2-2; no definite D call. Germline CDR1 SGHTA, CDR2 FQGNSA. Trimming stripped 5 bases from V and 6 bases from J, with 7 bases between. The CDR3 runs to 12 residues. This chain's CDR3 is CASSPFAGELFF. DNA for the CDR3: TGTGCCAGCAGCCCCTTCGCCGGGGAGCTGTTTTTT.